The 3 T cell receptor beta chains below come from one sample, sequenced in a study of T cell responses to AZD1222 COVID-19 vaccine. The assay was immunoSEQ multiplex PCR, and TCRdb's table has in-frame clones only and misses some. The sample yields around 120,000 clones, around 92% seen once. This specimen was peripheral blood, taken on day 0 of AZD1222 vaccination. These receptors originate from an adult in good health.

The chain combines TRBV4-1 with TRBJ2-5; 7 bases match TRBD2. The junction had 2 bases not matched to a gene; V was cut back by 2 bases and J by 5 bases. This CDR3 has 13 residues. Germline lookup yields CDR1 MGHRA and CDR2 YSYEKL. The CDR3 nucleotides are TGCGCCAGCAGCCAATGGGGAGGGGAGACCCAGTACTTC. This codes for CASSQWGGETQYF.

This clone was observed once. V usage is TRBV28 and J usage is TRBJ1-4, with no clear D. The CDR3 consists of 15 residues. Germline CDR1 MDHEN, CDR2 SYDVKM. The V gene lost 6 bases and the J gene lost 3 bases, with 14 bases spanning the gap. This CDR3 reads CASRGGMGANEKLFF. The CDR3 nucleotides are TGTGCCAGCAGGGGCGGCATGGGAGCTAATGAAAAACTGTTTTTT.

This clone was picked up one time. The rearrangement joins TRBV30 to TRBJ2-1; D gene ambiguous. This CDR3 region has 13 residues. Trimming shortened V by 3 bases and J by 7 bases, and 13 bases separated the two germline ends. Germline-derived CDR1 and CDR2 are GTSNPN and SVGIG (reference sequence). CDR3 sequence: CAWSSSRYNEQFF. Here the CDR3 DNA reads TGTGCCTGGAGCTCAAGCCGGTATAATGAGCAGTTCTTC.